A selection of T cell receptor beta chains follows, all from one sample in a study of T-cell memory formation after mild COVID-19. TCRdb re-called the 5' RACE reads through MiXCR, storing one row per CDR3 protein. The table includes fewer than 550,000 distinct CDR3 sequences, around 20% detected once. The sample consisted of PBMCs or a T cell subset sorted from them (not recorded which). The receptors here all came from an adult woman who had mild COVID-19 (a few samples of this study predate the infection). Cell type and time point are not known. Each CDR3 is given with its conserved first and last residue. The D gene is left open where the match is weak. Where a row states a size, it is once, few, many or the class of an expanded clone; other rows omit it.

cdr3_aa v_call clone_size j_call d_call
CASSPGALNTEAFF TRBV7-8 many TRBJ1-1 -
CSARVGHPDSPLHF TRBV20-1 - TRBJ1-6 -
CASSFPGSYEQYF TRBV7-9 - TRBJ2-7 -
CASSHQGPLDNEQFF TRBV13 - TRBJ2-1 -
CASSPPQGLNEKLFF TRBV19 - TRBJ1-4 -
CASRAGLYGYTF TRBV13 - TRBJ1-2 -
CAITGKYDEKLFF TRBV30 few TRBJ1-4 -
CASSPTGSTEAFF TRBV18 - TRBJ1-1 -
CATSDFRQDQRNYGYTF TRBV24-1 few TRBJ1-2 -
CATSRFGGLFF TRBV6-5 - TRBJ2-2 -
CASSYSALTGAGGYTF TRBV6-5 - TRBJ1-2 TRBD1
CASSLGQGDTQYF TRBV7-7 - TRBJ2-3 TRBD1
CSARDIPHGAFF TRBV20-1 - TRBJ1-1 -
CSASGRELSEQFF TRBV20-1 few TRBJ2-1 TRBD2
CASSVSTVSTEAFF TRBV9 - TRBJ1-1 -
CASSPRSEDEQFF TRBV18 - TRBJ2-1 -
CASSYRATDTQYF TRBV7-6 - TRBJ2-3 -
CASSRISRGGTTNEKLFF TRBV7-6 few TRBJ1-4 -
CASSLERDTYNEQFF TRBV7-2 - TRBJ2-1 TRBD2
CASSLGLAGAIEQYF TRBV7-9 - TRBJ2-7 TRBD2
CASSPRDKSSYEQYF TRBV7-9 few TRBJ2-7 -
CSAGGAFF TRBV20-1 few TRBJ1-1 -
CASSFLLGQGAETQYF TRBV3-1 - TRBJ2-5 TRBD1
CSAPRTGGHEKLFF TRBV20-1 - TRBJ1-4 TRBD1
CASSLAGSTGWEKLFF TRBV5-1 - TRBJ1-4 -
CASLQGWHAEQYF TRBV6-2/TRBV6-3 few TRBJ2-7 -
CASSPLTSGVFEQYF TRBV27 few TRBJ2-7 TRBD2
CASSLGSHNEQFF TRBV11-3 - TRBJ2-1 -
CSARDRLAYNEQFF TRBV20-1 few TRBJ2-1 -
CAISSGSYEQYF TRBV10-3 - TRBJ2-7 -
CAIGRQGMGEQYF TRBV10-3 - TRBJ2-7 TRBD1
CASRLGQGNYGYTF TRBV4-3 - TRBJ1-2 TRBD1
CASRTGQGDTEAFF TRBV4-2 few TRBJ1-1 TRBD1
CASSLGLAAIETQYF TRBV5-5 - TRBJ2-5 TRBD2
CSARDQRADGRTRFF TRBV20-1 - TRBJ2-1 -
CASSQVRTGELFF TRBV3-1 - TRBJ2-2 -
CASSPGGAVYEQYF TRBV18 few TRBJ2-7 -
CVSSLGYRADTQYF TRBV7-8 few TRBJ2-3 -
CASSLSANNQPQHF TRBV7-2 many TRBJ1-5 -
CASSSPGRSSGANVLTF TRBV7-2 - TRBJ2-6 -
CASSQYYATNTGELFF TRBV14 few TRBJ2-2 -
CASSPRQGAGYGYTF TRBV2 few TRBJ1-2 TRBD1
CASSLRAGRNTGELFF TRBV3-1 - TRBJ2-2 -
CASSLTHRTSYEQYF TRBV12-3/TRBV12-4 few TRBJ2-7 -
CASSLGLAYGTDTQYF TRBV5-1 few TRBJ2-3 TRBD2
CASLRGRGVTDTQYF TRBV11-2 - TRBJ2-3 -
CASSRTGGSNQPQHF TRBV7-9 few TRBJ1-5 TRBD1
CASSYRTGSTDTQYF TRBV6-5 few TRBJ2-3 TRBD1
CSARVATGRDTEAFF TRBV20-1 - TRBJ1-1 TRBD1
CASSPRTSGSSYEQYF TRBV12-3/TRBV12-4 - TRBJ2-7 TRBD2
CASSQDFSSGPGELFF TRBV4-2 - TRBJ2-2 -
CASSLAGGPYEQYF TRBV12-3/TRBV12-4 many TRBJ2-7 TRBD2
CASSPGQAFNQPQHF TRBV18 - TRBJ1-5 TRBD1
CASSHTAYDSGHWGNEQFF TRBV3-1 - TRBJ2-1 -
CASSLAGGMYF TRBV7-8 few TRBJ2-3 TRBD2
CASTPSGTFRTRDTQYF TRBV7-9 few TRBJ2-3 -
CSAQPVGAIQETQYF TRBV20-1 - TRBJ2-5 -
CSATGGQGATYEQYF TRBV20-1 - TRBJ2-7 TRBD1
CASSIGTADNEQFF TRBV7-7 - TRBJ2-1 -
CSVGIRDTLNTEAFF TRBV29-1 - TRBJ1-1 -